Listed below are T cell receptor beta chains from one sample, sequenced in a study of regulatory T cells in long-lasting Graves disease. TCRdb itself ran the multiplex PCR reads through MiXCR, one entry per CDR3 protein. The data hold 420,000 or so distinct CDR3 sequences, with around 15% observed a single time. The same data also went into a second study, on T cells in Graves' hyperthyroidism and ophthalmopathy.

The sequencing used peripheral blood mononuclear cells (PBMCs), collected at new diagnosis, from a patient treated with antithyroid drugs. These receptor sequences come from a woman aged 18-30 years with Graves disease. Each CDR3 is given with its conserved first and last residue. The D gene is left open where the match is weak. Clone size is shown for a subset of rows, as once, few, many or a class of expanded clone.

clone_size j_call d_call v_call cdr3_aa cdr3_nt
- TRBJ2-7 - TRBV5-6 CASSSSNPYEQYF TGTGCCAGCAGTTCATCCAACCCTTACGAGCAGTACTTC
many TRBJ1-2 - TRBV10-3 CAISEFGKSLDGYTF TGTGCCATCAGTGAGTTCGGCAAGTCTTTGGATGGCTACACCTTC
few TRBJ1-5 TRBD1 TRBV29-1 CSVAIRGQGRPQHF TGCAGCGTTGCTATCAGGGGGCAGGGGCGGCCCCAGCATTTT
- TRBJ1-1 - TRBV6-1 CASIRGGNTEAFF TGTGCCAGCATTCGGGGGGGAAACACTGAAGCTTTCTTT
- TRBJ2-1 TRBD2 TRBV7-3 CASSLAGDNEQFF TGTGCCAGCAGCTTAGCGGGAGACAATGAGCAGTTCTTC
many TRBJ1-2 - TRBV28 CASSIRGMDYGYTF TGTGCCAGCAGCATCAGGGGAATGGACTATGGCTACACCTTC
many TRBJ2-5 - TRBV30 CAWRGGPGQGETQYF TGTGCCTGGAGGGGGGGACCGGGGCAGGGAGAGACCCAGTACTTC
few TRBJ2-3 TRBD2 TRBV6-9 CASSSPSGRGVDTQYF TGTGCCAGCAGTTCACCTAGCGGGAGGGGAGTAGATACGCAGTATTTT
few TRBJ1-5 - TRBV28 CASSWLMLAGQPQHF TGTGCCAGCAGTTGGCTTATGCTTGCAGGTCAGCCCCAGCATTTT
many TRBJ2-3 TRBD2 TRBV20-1 CSARAGLAGRLDTQYF TGCAGTGCTAGAGCGGGACTAGCGGGAAGGTTAGATACGCAGTATTTT
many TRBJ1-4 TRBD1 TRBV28 CATRDRGSNEKLFF TGTGCCACCCGGGACAGGGGTTCTAATGAAAAACTGTTTTTT